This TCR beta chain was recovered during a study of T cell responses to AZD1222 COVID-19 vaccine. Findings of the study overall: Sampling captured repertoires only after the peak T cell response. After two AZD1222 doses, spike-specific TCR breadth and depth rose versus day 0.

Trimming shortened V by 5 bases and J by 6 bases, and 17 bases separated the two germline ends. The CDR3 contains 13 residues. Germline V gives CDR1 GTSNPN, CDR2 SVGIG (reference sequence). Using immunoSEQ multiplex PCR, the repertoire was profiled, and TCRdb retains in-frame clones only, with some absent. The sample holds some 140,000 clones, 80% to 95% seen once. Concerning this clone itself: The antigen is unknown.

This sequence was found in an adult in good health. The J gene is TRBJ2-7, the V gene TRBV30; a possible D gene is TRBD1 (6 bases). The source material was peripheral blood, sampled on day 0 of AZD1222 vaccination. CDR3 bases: TGTGCCTGGGGACAGAACTCCACCCCCGAGCAGTACTTC. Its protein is CAWGQNSTPEQYF.